This entry lists 26 T cell receptor beta chains sequenced from one sample in a study of cytomegalovirus exposure and HLA in healthy donors. A multiplex PCR was run with 60 Vbeta primers and 13 Jbeta primers. Profiled with immunoSEQ multiplex PCR; TCRdb holds only in-frame clones, not every one. The sample lists 200,000 or so clones; approximately 82% were seen once. Sequenced material: PBMCs. These receptors were taken from a man younger than 35 in good health and CMV-seronegative.

This rearrangement joins TRBV7-2 to TRBJ1-2; 8 nucleotides line up with TRBD1. This CDR3 comprises 15 residues. CDR1 is SGHTA and CDR2 is FQGNSA in the germline V gene. V lost 5 bases to trimming and J lost 3 bases; unmatched junction nucleotides: 8. In nucleotides, the CDR3 is TGTGCCAGCAGCCCCCAGGGGGCCGGCTACTATGGCTACACCTTC. Protein sequence: CASSPQGAGYYGYTF.

The chain has TRBV7-9 and TRBJ2-1, with 10 bases identical to TRBD1. Germline CDR1 reads SEHNR; CDR2 reads FQNEAQ (reference sequence). J lost 5 bases, V lost 3 bases, and 4 bases had no gene match. The CDR3 has 15 amino acids. The CDR3 DNA reads TGTGCCAGCAGCTTTCGACAGGGGGCTAACAATGAGCAGTTCTTC. This sequence encodes CASSFRQGANNEQFF.

The rearrangement links TRBV28 to TRBJ2-1; perhaps TRBD1 as D (5 bases). CDR1 MDHEN and CDR2 SYDVKM come from the germline V gene. The V gene lost 6 bases and the J gene lost 0 bases, with 12 bases spanning the gap. The CDR3 totals 15 residues. For the CDR3, the DNA is TGTGCCAGCAGATCCAGGGTTGGCTCCTACAATGAGCAGTTCTTC. Encoded protein: CASRSRVGSYNEQFF.

CDR3 coding DNA: TGTGCCAGCAGCACGGGGGGGAACACTGAAGCTTTCTTT. Translating it yields CASSTGGNTEAFF. The chain links TRBV7-9 to TRBJ1-1; weak D call: TRBD1 (5 bases). There are 13 residues in the CDR3. Looked up from germline, CDR1 is SEHNR and CDR2 is FQNEAQ (reference sequence). V was shortened by 5 bases and J by 1 base, with 8 bases between the two germline ends. Looking up the rest from reference TRBV7-9 and TRBJ1-1 gives the full variable domain: DTGVSQNPRHKITKRGQNVTFRCDPISEHNRLYWYRQTLGQGPEFLTYFQNEAQLEKSRLLSDRFSAERPKGSFSTLEIQRTEQGDSAMYLCASSTGGNTEAFFGQGTRLTVV.

This clone has more than one count but fewer than ten. The chain combines TRBV5-1 with TRBJ2-3, with TRBD1 as a possible D gene (6 bases). The CDR3 runs to 15 residues. Germline CDR1 is SGHRS and CDR2 is YFSETQ. The V end lost 7 bases, the J end lost 2 bases, and 17 bases lay between the germline ends. CDR3 in DNA: TGCGCCAGCCGCACTGGGGCAGGGGCCACAGATACGCAGTATTTT. Translation gives CASRTGAGATDTQYF.

The chain is built from TRBV5-1 and TRBJ2-3; 7 nucleotides line up with TRBD2. CDR1 SGHRS and CDR2 YFSETQ come from the germline V gene. Trimming at V came to 3 bases and at J to 5 bases, leaving 15 bases not matched to a gene. The CDR3 has 17 amino acids. In DNA, the CDR3 is TGCGCCAGCAGCTCCTGGGGGGGGTCATCCGCTGGAGATACGCAGTATTTT. Protein product: CASSSWGGSSAGDTQYF.

V usage is TRBV6-1 and J usage is TRBJ2-5, with D unresolved. CDR1 MNHNS and CDR2 SASEGT come from the germline V gene. Trimming pared 5 bases from V and 5 bases from J, leaving 9 bases between. The CDR3 length is 12 residues. The CDR3 sequence is CASSISVETQYF. The CDR3 DNA sequence: TGTGCCAGCAGTATTAGTGTGGAGACCCAGTACTTC.

The chain carries TRBV30 and TRBJ2-6, with D perhaps matching TRBD2 (5 bases). The V end was cut by 1 base, the J end by 0 bases, with 7 bases between. This CDR3 is 15 amino acids long. Germline assignment: CDR1 GTSNPN and CDR2 SVGIG (reference sequence). The CDR3 DNA reads as TGTGCCTGGAGTGCCGGGATCTCTGGGGCCAACGTCCTGACTTTC. It encodes CAWSAGISGANVLTF.

This chain connects TRBV4-1 to TRBJ2-3, with 10 bases matching TRBD2. This CDR3 has 17 amino acids. Looked up from germline, CDR1 is MGHRA and CDR2 is YSYEKL. J was trimmed by 3 bases and V by 2 bases; bases with no gene match: 8. CDR3 DNA: TGCGCCAGCAGCCAATACAAAGCGGGAGGGTTAACAGATACGCAGTATTTT. It specifies CASSQYKAGGLTDTQYF.

This clone was observed a single time. The chain combines TRBV5-1 with TRBJ2-5; perhaps TRBD2 as D (6 bases). CDR1 and CDR2 from the germline V gene are SGHRS and YFSETQ. V gave up 4 bases and J gave up 2 bases, with 18 bases separating them. This CDR3 comprises 16 residues. CDR3 sequence (DNA): TGCGCCAGCAGCCCCAGTGTTGGTAGCGGACAAGAGACCCAGTACTTC. Its protein is CASSPSVGSGQETQYF.

This chain links TRBV4-1 with TRBJ2-2; D is perhaps TRBD1 (6 bases). This CDR3 comprises 13 residues. The V and J ends lost 2 bases and 6 bases respectively, with 7 bases between them. The germline CDR1 and CDR2 sequences are MGHRA and YSYEKL. CDR3 amino acids: CASSQSGAGELFF. CDR3 in DNA: TGCGCCAGCAGCCAATCAGGGGCCGGGGAGCTGTTTTTT.

The chain combines TRBV5-8 with TRBJ2-1; D is perhaps TRBD1 (5 bases). Per germline, CDR1 SGHTS and CDR2 YDEGEE. V was shortened by 5 bases and J by 5 bases, with 11 bases between the two germline ends. The CDR3 has 13 amino acids. As DNA, the CDR3 is TGTGCCAGCAGTTACGACAGAAACAATGAGCAGTTCTTC. It specifies CASSYDRNNEQFF. Complete variable domain (other parts from reference TRBV5-8 and TRBJ2-1): EAGVTQSPTHLIKTRGQQATLRCSPISGHTSVYWYQQALGLGLQFLLWYDEGEERNRGNFPPRFSGRQFPNYSSELNVNALELEDSALYLCASSYDRNNEQFFGPGTRLTVL.

Concerning this clone: A junction boundary mismatches the germline segment, possibly from a read error. V is TRBV29-1 and J is TRBJ1-1; D gene ambiguous. Per the germline V gene, CDR1 is SQVTM and CDR2 is ANQGSEA. There are 14 residues in the CDR3. The CDR3, as DNA: TGCAGCGCTGAAGATCAGGCTACGAACACTGAAGCTTTCTTT. Translation gives CSAEDQATNTEAFF.

The V call is TRBV5-4, the J call TRBJ2-1; no clear D. This CDR3 has 15 residues. V lost 2 bases, J lost 0 bases, and 9 bases lay in between. The germline V gene encodes CDR1 SGHNT and CDR2 YYREEE (reference sequence). This CDR3 reads CASSLAASSYNEQFF. DNA for the CDR3: TGTGCCAGCAGCTTAGCCGCGAGCTCCTACAATGAGCAGTTCTTC.

This rearrangement joins TRBV19 to TRBJ2-1, with D unclear. CDR3 length: 16 amino acids. Trimming stripped 1 base from V and 1 base from J, with 11 bases between. Germline-derived CDR1 and CDR2 are LNHDA and SQIVND (reference sequence). CDR3 loop: CASSIGGARSYNEQFF. CDR3 nucleotides: TGTGCCAGTAGTATAGGTGGAGCGAGGTCCTACAATGAGCAGTTCTTC.

The rearrangement links TRBV11-3 to TRBJ2-1, with 7 bases fitting TRBD1. CDR1 and CDR2 from the germline V gene are SGHNT and YENEEA. This CDR3 spans 15 amino acids. J gave up 3 bases and V 1 base, and 3 bases lay outside the gene matches. The DNA of the CDR3 is TGTGCCAGCAGCTTAGGCCAGGGGGACTACAATGAGCAGTTCTTC. Its translation is CASSLGQGDYNEQFF.

Ten or more counts support this clone. The gene calls are TRBV6-1 and TRBJ2-3; 9 nucleotides match TRBD2. The germline CDR1 and CDR2 sequences are MNHNS and SASEGT. Trimming cost V 1 base and J 8 bases; bases outside gene matches: 7. This CDR3 has 15 amino acids. CDR3 amino acids: CASSEVVREGGTQYF. CDR3 DNA sequence: TGTGCCAGCAGTGAAGTGGTGCGGGAGGGCGGTACGCAGTATTTT.

CDR3 region: CASSDGLAGGRVRGEFF. In nucleotides, the CDR3 is TGCGCCAGCAGTGACGGACTAGCGGGAGGACGAGTCCGGGGGGAGTTCTTC. The gene calls are TRBV10-1 and TRBJ2-1; the match to TRBD2 covers 14 bases. Germline V gene data show CDR1 as WNHNN and CDR2 as SYGVQD (reference sequence). The CDR3 has 17 amino acids. V dropped 3 bases and J dropped 14; count of bases not matched to a gene: 15.

The chain employs TRBV9 and TRBJ2-3, with 7 bases matching TRBD2. The germline CDR1 and CDR2 sequences are SGDLS and YYNGEE. CDR3 size: 19 residues. The V gene end was trimmed by 2 bases and the J gene end by 0 bases; junction bases not matched to a gene: 15. CDR3 amino acids: CASSVGWGAGVSSTDTQYF. CDR3 sequence (DNA): TGTGCCAGCAGCGTTGGTTGGGGCGCGGGGGTGTCCAGCACAGATACGCAGTATTTT.

This rearrangement joins TRBV2 to TRBJ1-1; 10 bases are shared with TRBD1. V shed 6 bases and J 1 base; nucleotides not matched to a gene: 2. This CDR3 has 14 amino acids. Germline V gene lookup returns CDR1 SNHLY and CDR2 FYNNEI. The CDR3 DNA is TGTGCCAGCAGGGACAGGGGGGGGAACACTGAAGCTTTCTTT. Its protein product is CASRDRGGNTEAFF.

The chain joins TRBV19 to TRBJ1-1; 7 bases agree with TRBD1. Looked up from germline, CDR1 is LNHDA and CDR2 is SQIVND (reference sequence). Trimming removed 7 bases from V and 4 bases from J; junction bases left unmatched: 9. The CDR3 covers 14 residues. The CDR3 sequence: CASIDRATGTEAFF. The CDR3 DNA reads as TGTGCCAGTATTGACAGGGCGACGGGCACTGAAGCTTTCTTT.

V and J are TRBV9 and TRBJ2-7, with 8 bases lining up with TRBD2. The CDR3 spans 14 residues. J was trimmed by 0 bases and V by 7 bases; bases with no gene match: 6. Germline assignment: CDR1 SGDLS and CDR2 YYNGEE. The CDR3, as DNA: TGTGCCAGCGGTCAGCGGGAGTTCTCCTACGAGCAGTACTTC. This encodes CASGQREFSYEQYF.

This clone was observed once. V is TRBV14 and J is TRBJ2-7; weak D call: TRBD2 (5 bases). The V gene lost 5 bases and the J gene lost 5 bases, with 13 bases spanning the gap. This CDR3 region has 13 residues. Germline assignment: CDR1 SGHDN and CDR2 FVKESK. Here the CDR3 reads CASSYHGVDEQYF. The CDR3, as DNA: TGTGCCAGCAGCTACCACGGGGTGGACGAGCAGTACTTC.

The J gene is TRBJ2-7, the V gene TRBV9; the match to TRBD2 covers 8 bases. Trimming removed 1 base from V and 6 bases from J; junction bases left unmatched: 9. Germline CDR1 and CDR2: SGDLS and YYNGEE. This CDR3 spans 15 amino acids. CDR3 sequence reads: CASSVSQRETGEQYF. The DNA of the CDR3 is TGTGCCAGCAGCGTATCTCAGCGGGAGACGGGCGAGCAGTACTTC.

The J gene is TRBJ1-3, the V gene TRBV6-1; 7 bases line up with TRBD1. CDR3 length equals 19 residues. V was pared by 4 bases and J by 0 bases, with 15 bases of the junction left unmatched. The V gene's germline CDR1 is MNHNS and CDR2 SASEGT. The CDR3: CASSARGQVFLSSGNTIYF. CDR3 DNA sequence: TGTGCCAGCAGTGCCCGAGGACAGGTTTTCTTGAGCTCTGGAAACACCATATATTTT.

This chain uses TRBV10-1 with TRBJ2-1; tentative D call: TRBD2 (6 bases). Per the germline V gene, CDR1 is WNHNN and CDR2 is SYGVQD (reference sequence). Deletions cut 11 bases from V and 7 bases from J, with 15 bases between. The CDR3 covers 12 residues. The CDR3 here is CASARAGNEQFF. CDR3 DNA sequence: TGCGCCTCGGCTCGGGCGGGGAATGAGCAGTTCTTC.